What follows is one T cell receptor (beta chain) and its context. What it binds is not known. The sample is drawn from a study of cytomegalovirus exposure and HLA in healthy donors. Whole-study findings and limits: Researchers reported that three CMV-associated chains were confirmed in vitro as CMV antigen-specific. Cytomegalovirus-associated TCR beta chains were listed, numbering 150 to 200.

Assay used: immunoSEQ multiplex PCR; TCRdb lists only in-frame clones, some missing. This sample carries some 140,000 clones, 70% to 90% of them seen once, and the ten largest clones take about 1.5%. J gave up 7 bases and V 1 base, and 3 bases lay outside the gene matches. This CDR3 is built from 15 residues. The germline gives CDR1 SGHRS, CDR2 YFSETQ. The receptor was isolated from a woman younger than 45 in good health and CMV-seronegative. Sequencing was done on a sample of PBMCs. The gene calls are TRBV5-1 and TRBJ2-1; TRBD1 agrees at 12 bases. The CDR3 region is CASSLSGQGANEQFF. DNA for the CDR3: TGCGCCAGCAGCTTGTCGGGACAGGGGGCGAATGAGCAGTTCTTC.